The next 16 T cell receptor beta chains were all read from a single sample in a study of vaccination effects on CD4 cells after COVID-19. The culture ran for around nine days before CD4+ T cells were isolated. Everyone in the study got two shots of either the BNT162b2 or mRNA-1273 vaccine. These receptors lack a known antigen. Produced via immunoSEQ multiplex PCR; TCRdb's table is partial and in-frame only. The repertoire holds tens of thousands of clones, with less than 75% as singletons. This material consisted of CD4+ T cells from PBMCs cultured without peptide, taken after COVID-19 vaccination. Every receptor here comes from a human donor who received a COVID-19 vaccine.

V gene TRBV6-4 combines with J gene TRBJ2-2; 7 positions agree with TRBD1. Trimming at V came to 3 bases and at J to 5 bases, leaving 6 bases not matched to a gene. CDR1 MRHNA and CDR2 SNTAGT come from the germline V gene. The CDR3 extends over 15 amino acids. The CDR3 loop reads CASSETGTATGELFF. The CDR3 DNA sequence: TGTGCCAGCAGTGAGACCGGGACAGCGACCGGGGAGCTGTTTTTT.

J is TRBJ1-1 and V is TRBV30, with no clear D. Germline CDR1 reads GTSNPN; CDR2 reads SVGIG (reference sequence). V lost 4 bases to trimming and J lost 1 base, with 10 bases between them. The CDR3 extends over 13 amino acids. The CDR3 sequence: CAWNLDGNTEAFF. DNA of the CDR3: TGTGCCTGGAATCTGGACGGGAACACTGAAGCTTTCTTT. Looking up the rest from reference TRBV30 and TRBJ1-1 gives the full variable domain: SQTIHQWPATLVQPVGSPLSLECTVEGTSNPNLYWYRQAAGRGLQLLFYSVGIGQISSEVPQNLSASRPQDRQFILSSKKLLLSDSGFYLCAWNLDGNTEAFFGQGTRLTVV.

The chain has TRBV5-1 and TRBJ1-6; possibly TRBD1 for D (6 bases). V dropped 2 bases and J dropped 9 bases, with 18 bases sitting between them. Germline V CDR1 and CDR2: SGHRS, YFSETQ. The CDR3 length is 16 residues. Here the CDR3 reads CASSFIGGQPGSPLHF. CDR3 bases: TGCGCCAGCAGCTTTATCGGGGGGCAGCCAGGTTCACCCCTCCACTTT.

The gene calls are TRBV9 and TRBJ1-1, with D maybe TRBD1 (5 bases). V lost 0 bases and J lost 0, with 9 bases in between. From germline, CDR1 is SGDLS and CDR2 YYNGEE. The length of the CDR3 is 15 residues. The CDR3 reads CASSVEAGMNTEAFF. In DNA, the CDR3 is TGTGCCAGCAGCGTAGAGGCAGGGATGAACACTGAAGCTTTCTTT. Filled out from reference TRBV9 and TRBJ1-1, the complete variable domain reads DSGVTQTPKHLITATGQRVTLRCSPRSGDLSVYWYQQSLDQGLQFLIQYYNGEERAKGNILERFSAQQFPDLHSELNLSSLELGDSALYFCASSVEAGMNTEAFFGQGTRLTVV.

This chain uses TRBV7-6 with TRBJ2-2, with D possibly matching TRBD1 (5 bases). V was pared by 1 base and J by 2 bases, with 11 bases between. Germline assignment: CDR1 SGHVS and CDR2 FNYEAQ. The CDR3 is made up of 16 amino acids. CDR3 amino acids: CASSLVPGLNTGELFF. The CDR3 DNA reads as TGTGCCAGCAGCTTAGTTCCAGGGCTTAACACCGGGGAGCTGTTTTTT.

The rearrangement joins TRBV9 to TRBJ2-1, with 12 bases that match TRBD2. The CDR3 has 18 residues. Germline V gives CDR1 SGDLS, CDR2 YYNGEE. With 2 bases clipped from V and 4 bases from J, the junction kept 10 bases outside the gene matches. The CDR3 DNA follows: TGTGCCAGCAGCGTTGCTTCTCTAGCGGGGGGGGCGTACAATGAGCAGTTCTTC. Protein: CASSVASLAGGAYNEQFF.

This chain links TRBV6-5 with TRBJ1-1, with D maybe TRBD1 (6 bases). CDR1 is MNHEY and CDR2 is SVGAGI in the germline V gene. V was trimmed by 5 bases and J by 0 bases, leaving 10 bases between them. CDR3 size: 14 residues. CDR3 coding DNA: TGTGCCAGCAGTCCCCCAGGGGTGAACACTGAAGCTTTCTTT. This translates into CASSPPGVNTEAFF.

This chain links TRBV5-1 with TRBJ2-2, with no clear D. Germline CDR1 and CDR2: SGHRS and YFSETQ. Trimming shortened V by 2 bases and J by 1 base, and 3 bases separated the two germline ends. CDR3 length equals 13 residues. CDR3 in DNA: TGCGCCAGCAGCTTTGGGAACACCGGGGAGCTGTTTTTT. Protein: CASSFGNTGELFF.

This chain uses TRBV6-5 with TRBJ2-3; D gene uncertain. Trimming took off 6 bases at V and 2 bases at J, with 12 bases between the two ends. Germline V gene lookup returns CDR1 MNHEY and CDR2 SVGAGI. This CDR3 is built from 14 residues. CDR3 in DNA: TGTGCCAGCAGCCCACGACTGAACACAGATACGCAGTATTTT. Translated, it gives CASSPRLNTDTQYF.

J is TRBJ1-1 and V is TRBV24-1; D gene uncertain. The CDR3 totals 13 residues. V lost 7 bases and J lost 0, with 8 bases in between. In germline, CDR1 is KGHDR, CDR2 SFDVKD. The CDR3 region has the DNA TGTGCCACCAGGGGTTTGATGAACACTGAAGCTTTCTTT. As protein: CATRGLMNTEAFF.

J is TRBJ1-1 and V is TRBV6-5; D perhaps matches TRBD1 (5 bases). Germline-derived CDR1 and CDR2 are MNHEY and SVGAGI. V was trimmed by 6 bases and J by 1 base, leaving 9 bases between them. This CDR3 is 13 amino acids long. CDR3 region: CASRDSQNTEAFF. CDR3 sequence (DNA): TGTGCCAGCAGAGACAGTCAGAACACTGAAGCTTTCTTT.

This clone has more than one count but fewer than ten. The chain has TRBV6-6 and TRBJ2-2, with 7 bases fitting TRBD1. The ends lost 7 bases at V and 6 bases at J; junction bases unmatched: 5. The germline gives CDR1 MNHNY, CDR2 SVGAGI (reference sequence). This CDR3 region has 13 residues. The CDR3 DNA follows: TGTGCCAGCATAAACAGGGGCGCCGGGGAGCTGTTTTTT. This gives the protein CASINRGAGELFF.

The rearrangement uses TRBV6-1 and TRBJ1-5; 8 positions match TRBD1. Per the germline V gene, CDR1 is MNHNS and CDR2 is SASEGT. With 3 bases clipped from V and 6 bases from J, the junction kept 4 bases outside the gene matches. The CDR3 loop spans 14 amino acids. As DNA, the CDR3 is TGTGCCAGCAGTGAGGAGACAGGGGCTCAGCCCCAGCATTTT. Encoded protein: CASSEETGAQPQHF.

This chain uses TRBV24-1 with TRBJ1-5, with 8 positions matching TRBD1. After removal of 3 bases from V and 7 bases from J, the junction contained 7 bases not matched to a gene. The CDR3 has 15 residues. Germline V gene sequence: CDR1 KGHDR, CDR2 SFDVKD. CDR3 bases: TGTGCCACCAGTGATGCCGGGACAGGCCGACAGCCCCAGCATTTT. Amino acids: CATSDAGTGRQPQHF.

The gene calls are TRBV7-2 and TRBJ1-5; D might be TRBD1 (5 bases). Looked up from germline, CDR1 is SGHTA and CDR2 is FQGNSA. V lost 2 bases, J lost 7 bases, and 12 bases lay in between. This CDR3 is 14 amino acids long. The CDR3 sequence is CASSLRGSGQPQHF. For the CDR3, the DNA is TGTGCCAGCAGCTTAAGGGGTTCGGGGCAGCCCCAGCATTTT.

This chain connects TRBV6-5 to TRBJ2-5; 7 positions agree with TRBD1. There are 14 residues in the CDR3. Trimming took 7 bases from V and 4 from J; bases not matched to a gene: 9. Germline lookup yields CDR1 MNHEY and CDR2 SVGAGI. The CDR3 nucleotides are TGTGCCAGCAATTTACAGGGGCTCCCAGAGACCCAGTACTTC. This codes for CASNLQGLPETQYF.